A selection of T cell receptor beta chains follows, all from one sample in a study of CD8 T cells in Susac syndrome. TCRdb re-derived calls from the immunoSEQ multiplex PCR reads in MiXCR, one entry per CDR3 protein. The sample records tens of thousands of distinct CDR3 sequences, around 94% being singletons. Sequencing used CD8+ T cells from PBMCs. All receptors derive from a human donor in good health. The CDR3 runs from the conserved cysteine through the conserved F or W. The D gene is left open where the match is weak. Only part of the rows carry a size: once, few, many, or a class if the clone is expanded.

cdr3_aa: CASSSGQGFYNEQFF
cdr3_nt: TGTGCCAGCAGCTCGGGACAGGGCTTTTACAATGAGCAGTTCTTC
j_call: TRBJ2-1
d_call: TRBD1
clone_size: .
v_call: TRBV7-9

cdr3_aa: CGNRDRPYNEQFF
cdr3_nt: TGCGGCAACCGGGACCGCCCCTACAATGAGCAGTTCTTC
j_call: TRBJ2-1
d_call: .
clone_size: .
v_call: TRBV20-1

cdr3_aa: CASSPGTGRLRGYTF
cdr3_nt: TGTGCCAGCAGTCCAGGGACAGGGAGGTTAAGAGGCTACACCTTC
j_call: TRBJ1-2
d_call: TRBD1
clone_size: .
v_call: TRBV27

cdr3_aa: CATSSSVGASSNQPQHF
cdr3_nt: TGTGCCACCAGCAGTTCGGTGGGGGCGAGTAGCAATCAGCCCCAGCATTTT
j_call: TRBJ1-5
d_call: .
clone_size: .
v_call: TRBV15

cdr3_aa: CASSRGGAPEQFF
cdr3_nt: TGTGCCAGCAGCCGCGGGGGGGCCCCGGAGCAGTTCTTC
j_call: TRBJ2-1
d_call: TRBD2
clone_size: .
v_call: TRBV9

cdr3_aa: CASSPQGPGRYGENTQYF
cdr3_nt: TGTGCCAGCAGTCCGCAGGGTCCTGGGAGATACGGGGAGAATACGCAGTATTTT
j_call: TRBJ2-3
d_call: .
clone_size: .
v_call: TRBV27

cdr3_aa: CASSPRLAGYEQYF
cdr3_nt: TGTGCCAGCAGTCCCAGACTAGCGGGCTACGAGCAGTACTTC
j_call: TRBJ2-7
d_call: TRBD2
clone_size: few
v_call: TRBV6-1

cdr3_aa: CASSQTSGSTDTQYF
cdr3_nt: TGTGCCAGCAGCCAGACTAGCGGAAGCACAGATACGCAGTATTTT
j_call: TRBJ2-3
d_call: TRBD2
clone_size: .
v_call: TRBV7-6

cdr3_aa: CASLPGATEAFF
cdr3_nt: TGTGCCAGCTTGCCAGGGGCCACTGAAGCTTTCTTT
j_call: TRBJ1-1
d_call: .
clone_size: .
v_call: TRBV6-1

cdr3_aa: CASGTSSYNEQFF
cdr3_nt: TGTGCCAGCGGGACTAGCAGCTACAATGAGCAGTTCTTC
j_call: TRBJ2-1
d_call: TRBD2
clone_size: .
v_call: TRBV9

cdr3_aa: CSARTGPMPQHF
cdr3_nt: TGCAGTGCTCGGACAGGCCCCATGCCCCAGCATTTT
j_call: TRBJ1-5
d_call: TRBD1
clone_size: .
v_call: TRBV20-1

cdr3_aa: CASSQEAGTSPNTEAFF
cdr3_nt: TGCGCCAGCAGCCAAGAGGCAGGGACCAGCCCTAACACTGAAGCTTTCTTT
j_call: TRBJ1-1
d_call: .
clone_size: once
v_call: TRBV4-1

cdr3_aa: CASREGSRFGELFF
cdr3_nt: TGTGCCAGCAGAGAGGGATCCCGTTTCGGGGAGCTGTTTTTT
j_call: TRBJ2-2
d_call: .
clone_size: .
v_call: TRBV27

cdr3_aa: CAWAQGHNEQFF
cdr3_nt: TGTGCCTGGGCCCAGGGTCACAATGAGCAGTTCTTC
j_call: TRBJ2-1
d_call: .
clone_size: .
v_call: TRBV30

cdr3_aa: CASSVAPSHHNEQFF
cdr3_nt: TGTGCCAGCAGCGTAGCGCCTAGCCACCACAATGAGCAGTTCTTC
j_call: TRBJ2-1
d_call: .
clone_size: .
v_call: TRBV9

cdr3_aa: CASSNGQGTRSPLHF
cdr3_nt: TGTGCCAGCAGCAACGGACAGGGGACCCGTTCACCCCTCCACTTT
j_call: TRBJ1-6
d_call: TRBD1
clone_size: .
v_call: TRBV5-4

cdr3_aa: CASSQDASSGSWNEQFF
cdr3_nt: TGCGCCAGCAGCCAAGATGCTAGTAGCGGGAGTTGGAATGAGCAGTTCTTC
j_call: TRBJ2-1
d_call: TRBD2
clone_size: few
v_call: TRBV4-1

cdr3_aa: CASSRRANVNYGYTF
cdr3_nt: TGTGCCAGCAGCCGACGGGCAAACGTTAACTATGGCTACACCTTC
j_call: TRBJ1-2
d_call: .
clone_size: .
v_call: TRBV3-1

cdr3_aa: CASSLDTGELFF
cdr3_nt: TGCGCCAGCAGCTTGGATACCGGGGAGCTGTTTTTT
j_call: TRBJ2-2
d_call: .
clone_size: once
v_call: TRBV5-1

cdr3_aa: CASTIRVGNTEAFF
cdr3_nt: TGTGCCAGCACCATACGGGTTGGTAACACTGAAGCTTTCTTT
j_call: TRBJ1-1
d_call: .
clone_size: .
v_call: TRBV13

cdr3_aa: CASIFMGSSGNGYTF
cdr3_nt: TGTGCCAGCATTTTTATGGGTTCAAGCGGGAATGGCTACACCTTC
j_call: TRBJ1-2
d_call: .
clone_size: .
v_call: TRBV27

cdr3_aa: CASSLWRRSGELFF
cdr3_nt: TGTGCCAGCAGCTTGTGGAGGCGCTCCGGGGAGCTGTTTTTT
j_call: TRBJ2-2
d_call: .
clone_size: .
v_call: TRBV5-4

cdr3_aa: CATSDYAGVSTDTQYF
cdr3_nt: TGTGCCACCAGTGATTATGCGGGGGTCAGCACAGATACGCAGTATTTT
j_call: TRBJ2-3
d_call: TRBD2
clone_size: .
v_call: TRBV24-1

cdr3_aa: CATMTGSTGELFF
cdr3_nt: TGTGCCACCATGACAGGGTCCACCGGGGAGCTGTTTTTT
j_call: TRBJ2-2
d_call: TRBD1
clone_size: .
v_call: TRBV24-1

cdr3_aa: CASSRGFHYEQYF
cdr3_nt: TGTGCCAGTAGTAGAGGGTTCCACTACGAGCAGTACTTC
j_call: TRBJ2-7
d_call: .
clone_size: .
v_call: TRBV19

cdr3_aa: CASSPPRASYEQYF
cdr3_nt: TGTGCCAGCAGCCCCCCAAGGGCCTCCTACGAGCAGTACTTC
j_call: TRBJ2-7
d_call: .
clone_size: .
v_call: TRBV7-9

cdr3_aa: CASSDGLNSYNEQFF
cdr3_nt: TGTGCCAGCAGTGATGGACTGAACTCCTACAATGAGCAGTTCTTC
j_call: TRBJ2-1
d_call: .
clone_size: .
v_call: TRBV2

cdr3_aa: CASSQHTDTQYF
cdr3_nt: TGTGCCAGCAGCCAACACACAGATACGCAGTATTTT
j_call: TRBJ2-3
d_call: .
clone_size: .
v_call: TRBV7-2

cdr3_aa: CSVGTGAPSSYNEQFF
cdr3_nt: TGCAGTGTAGGGACAGGGGCCCCGAGCTCCTACAATGAGCAGTTCTTC
j_call: TRBJ2-1
d_call: TRBD1
clone_size: once
v_call: TRBV29-1

cdr3_aa: CASSEDDSYNEQFF
cdr3_nt: TGTGCCAGCAGCGAGGACGACAGTTACAATGAGCAGTTCTTC
j_call: TRBJ2-1
d_call: .
clone_size: once
v_call: TRBV7-9

cdr3_aa: CASSPGAGVRGETQYF
cdr3_nt: TGTGCCAGCAGTCCGGGAGCGGGAGTAAGAGGAGAGACCCAGTACTTC
j_call: TRBJ2-5
d_call: TRBD2
clone_size: .
v_call: TRBV2

cdr3_aa: CASSLELAGGLNEQFF
cdr3_nt: TGTGCCAGCAGCTTAGAACTAGCGGGAGGACTAAATGAGCAGTTCTTC
j_call: TRBJ2-1
d_call: TRBD2
clone_size: .
v_call: TRBV7-6

cdr3_aa: CASSLLDGGDSGYTF
cdr3_nt: TGTGCCAGCAGTTTATTAGATGGGGGTGATAGTGGCTACACCTTC
j_call: TRBJ1-2
d_call: .
clone_size: .
v_call: TRBV27

cdr3_aa: CASSVEDWAGSSNEQFF
cdr3_nt: TGTGCCAGCAGCGTAGAAGATTGGGCGGGGAGTAGCAATGAGCAGTTCTTC
j_call: TRBJ2-1
d_call: .
clone_size: .
v_call: TRBV9

cdr3_aa: CASSYRHYTEASF
cdr3_nt: TGTGCCAGCAGCTACAGGCACTACACTGAAGCTTCCTTT
j_call: TRBJ1-1
d_call: .
clone_size: .
v_call: TRBV27

cdr3_aa: CASSAGQGRPYGYTF
cdr3_nt: TGTGCCAGCAGCGCCGGACAGGGGCGTCCTTATGGCTACACCTTC
j_call: TRBJ1-2
d_call: TRBD1
clone_size: .
v_call: TRBV9

cdr3_aa: CASRGTGGNQPQHF
cdr3_nt: TGTGCCAGTCGAGGGACAGGGGGTAATCAGCCCCAGCATTTT
j_call: TRBJ1-5
d_call: TRBD1
clone_size: .
v_call: TRBV7-9